Listed below are T cell receptor beta chains from one sample, sequenced in a study of blood T cell repertoires in COVID-19. Measured with immunoSEQ multiplex PCR; TCRdb has only the in-frame clones, and not every one. The sample lists roughly 200,000 clones; nearly 90% were seen once. Source material: peripheral blood. Every receptor here comes from a man aged 50-59 years with acute or convalescent COVID-19. Each CDR3 is given with its conserved first and last residue. A D gene is named only where the DNA matches it firmly. Only some rows state a clone size, as once, few, many or a class for expanded clones.

V gene,D gene,J gene,clone size,CDR3 protein,CDR3 DNA
TRBV4-2,-,TRBJ2-7,-,CASSQDRGDFREQYF,TGTGCCAGCAGCCAAGATCGGGGAGATTTTAGAGAGCAGTACTTC
TRBV7-7,-,TRBJ2-3,-,CASSLAPDSAPQYF,TGTGCTAGCAGCTTAGCGCCGGACAGTGCCCCGCAGTATTTT
TRBV10-3,-,TRBJ2-7,-,CAISERPRGESEQYF,TGTGCCATCAGTGAGCGCCCCAGGGGGGAGAGCGAGCAGTACTTC
TRBV18,-,TRBJ2-6,-,CASSQGTPGANVLTF,TGTGCCAGCTCACAGGGGACACCTGGGGCCAACGTCCTGACTTTC
TRBV19,TRBD2,TRBJ2-1,-,CASRTSNLRNEQFF,TGTGCCAGCAGGACTAGCAACTTACGCAATGAGCAGTTCTTC
TRBV5-3,TRBD1,TRBJ2-6,-,CARSSLCGTGENSGANVLTF,TGTGCCAGAAGCAGCCTCTGTGGGACAGGGGAGAACTCTGGGGCCAACGTCCTGACTTTC
TRBV4-3,TRBD1,TRBJ1-6,-,CASSRGSGGADSPLHF,TGCGCCAGCAGCCGGGGATCAGGGGGCGCGGATTCACCCCTCCACTTT
TRBV10-3,TRBD1,TRBJ1-1,-,CATNQLRQGAVNTEAFF,TGTGCCACCAACCAACTTCGTCAGGGGGCGGTGAACACTGAAGCTTTCTTT
TRBV19,TRBD2,TRBJ2-2,-,CASSSTSGFTGELFF,TGTGCCAGTAGCTCGACTAGCGGATTCACCGGGGAGCTGTTTTTT
TRBV18,TRBD1,TRBJ1-3,-,CASSLTTGAGNTIYF,TGTGCCAGCTCACTAACGACAGGGGCTGGAAACACCATATATTTT
TRBV18,TRBD2,TRBJ2-1,once,CASSPPAGEDNEQFF,TGTGCCAGCTCACCACCAGCGGGAGAGGACAATGAGCAGTTCTTC
TRBV10-3,-,TRBJ2-5,-,CAISRTEQETQYF,TGTGCCATCAGCCGGACAGAACAAGAGACCCAGTACTTC
TRBV6-2/TRBV6-3,-,TRBJ2-2,-,CASSYPLQNTGELFF,TGTGCCAGCAGTTACCCTTTACAGAACACCGGGGAGCTGTTTTTT
TRBV28,TRBD1,TRBJ1-6,-,CASSPRQGRYNSPLHF,TGTGCCAGCAGTCCCCGACAGGGACGATATAATTCACCCCTCCACTTT
TRBV24-1,TRBD2,TRBJ2-1,few,CATSAYLAANYNEQFF,TGTGCCACCAGTGCGTACCTAGCGGCAAACTACAATGAGCAGTTCTTC
TRBV27,TRBD2,TRBJ2-7,-,CASSPGLAADFSYEQYF,TGTGCCAGCAGCCCGGGACTAGCGGCTGACTTCTCCTACGAGCAGTACTTC
TRBV28,-,TRBJ1-1,-,CASSALSRGEAFF,TGTGCCAGCAGTGCCCTCTCTCGGGGGGAAGCTTTCTTT
TRBV28,-,TRBJ1-3,-,CASSSQAGNTIYF,TGTGCCAGTTCGTCCCAGGCTGGAAACACCATATATTTT
TRBV5-1,TRBD1,TRBJ2-1,-,CASSSGTGQSNEQFF,TGCGCCAGCAGCTCCGGGACAGGGCAGTCCAATGAGCAGTTCTTC
TRBV3-1/TRBV3-2,-,TRBJ1-3,-,CASSLQGTIYF,TGTGCCAGCAGCCTTCAGGGCACCATATATTTT
TRBV5-1,TRBD1,TRBJ1-4,-,CASSDGQGWGEKLFF,TGCGCCAGCAGCGACGGACAGGGCTGGGGTGAAAAACTGTTTTTT
TRBV12-3/TRBV12-4,-,TRBJ1-2,few,CASSQSNNYGYTF,TGTGCCAGCAGTCAGTCCAATAACTATGGCTACACCTTC
TRBV5-4,TRBD1,TRBJ1-2,-,CASSLATGANYGYTF,TGTGCCAGCAGCTTGGCGACAGGGGCTAACTATGGCTACACCTTC
TRBV7-2,-,TRBJ1-1,-,CASSPALRGNTEAFF,TGTGCCAGCAGCCCGGCATTAAGGGGGAACACTGAAGCTTTCTTT
TRBV7-2,-,TRBJ1-2,-,CASSLFKGLNYGYTF,TGTGCCAGCAGCTTATTTAAGGGACTTAACTATGGCTACACCTTC
TRBV11-2,TRBD1,TRBJ1-2,-,CASSPTGVYGYTF,TGTGCCAGCAGCCCCACAGGGGTCTATGGCTACACCTTC
TRBV2,-,TRBJ1-5,-,CASSIRQRNQPQHF,TGTGCCAGCAGTATAAGACAGCGAAATCAGCCCCAGCATTTT
TRBV18,-,TRBJ2-3,-,CASSPTGSTDTQYF,TGTGCCAGCTCACCGACAGGTAGCACAGATACGCAGTATTTT
TRBV18,-,TRBJ2-1,-,CASSRGQSNEQFF,TGTGCCAGCTCACGCGGACAGAGCAATGAGCAGTTCTTC
TRBV24-1,-,TRBJ1-1,-,CATSKGGNTEAFF,TGTGCCACCAGTAAGGGAGGGAACACTGAAGCTTTCTTT
TRBV27,-,TRBJ2-1,-,CASSSARQAGKNEQFF,TGTGCCAGCAGTTCTGCCCGACAGGCCGGGAAAAATGAGCAGTTCTTC
TRBV7-3,TRBD1,TRBJ1-6,-,CASSSHPPTGAERSPLHF,TGTGCCAGCAGCTCGCACCCACCTACAGGGGCGGAGAGGTCACCCCTCCACTTT
TRBV19,-,TRBJ2-7,-,CASSMAGVYEQYF,TGTGCCAGTAGTATGGCCGGGGTCTACGAGCAGTACTTC
TRBV6-5,TRBD1,TRBJ1-1,-,CASSRDRVMGTEAFF,TGTGCCAGCAGCAGGGACAGGGTAATGGGGACTGAAGCTTTCTTT
TRBV7-2,TRBD2,TRBJ2-3,-,CASSKGAGTSADTQYF,TGTGCCAGCAGTAAAGGAGCCGGGACTAGCGCAGATACGCAGTATTTT
TRBV24-1,TRBD2,TRBJ2-1,-,CATSDSAGGHNEQFF,TGTGCCACCAGTGATAGCGCGGGGGGGCACAATGAGCAGTTCTTC
TRBV7-6,-,TRBJ2-7,once,CASSSRTAYEQYF,TGTGCCAGCAGCTCGAGGACAGCATACGAGCAGTACTTC
TRBV11-2,-,TRBJ2-2,few,CASSSYRDMRAGELFF,TGTGCCAGCAGCTCATACCGGGACATGCGGGCCGGGGAGCTGTTTTTT
TRBV15,-,TRBJ1-5,-,CATSREVSGSRPQHF,TGTGCCACCAGCAGAGAAGTTTCAGGATCAAGGCCCCAGCATTTT
TRBV5-1,-,TRBJ1-6,once,CASSLQRVSPLHF,TGCGCCAGCAGCTTGCAGAGGGTTTCACCCCTCCACTTT
TRBV20-1,-,TRBJ2-7,-,CSATPSHEQYF,TGCAGTGCTACGCCTAGTCACGAGCAGTACTTC
TRBV27,-,TRBJ2-2,once,CASSFLKSGNGELFF,TGTGCCAGCAGTTTCCTAAAGTCGGGAAACGGGGAGCTGTTTTTT
TRBV3-1/TRBV3-2,-,TRBJ2-4,-,CASSQGLGAVGKNIQYF,TGTGCCAGCAGCCAAGGGTTGGGGGCTGTTGGCAAAAACATTCAGTACTTC
TRBV10-1,-,TRBJ2-3,-,CASSETRLRTDTQYF,TGCGCCAGCAGTGAGACCCGCTTGCGTACAGATACGCAGTATTTT